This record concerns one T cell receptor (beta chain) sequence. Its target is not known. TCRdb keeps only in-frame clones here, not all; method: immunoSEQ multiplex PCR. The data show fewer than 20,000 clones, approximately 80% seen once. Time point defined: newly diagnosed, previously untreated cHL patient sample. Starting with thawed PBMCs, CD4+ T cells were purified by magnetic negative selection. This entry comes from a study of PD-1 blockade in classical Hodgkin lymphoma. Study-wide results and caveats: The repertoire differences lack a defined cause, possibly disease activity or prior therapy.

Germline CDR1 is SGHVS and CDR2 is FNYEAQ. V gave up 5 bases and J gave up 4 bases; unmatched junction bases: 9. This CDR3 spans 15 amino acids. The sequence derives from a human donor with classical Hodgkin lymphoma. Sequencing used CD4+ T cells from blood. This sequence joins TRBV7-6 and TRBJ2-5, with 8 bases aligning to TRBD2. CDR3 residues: CASSVSAGGIETQYF. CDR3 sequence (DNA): TGTGCCAGCAGCGTGTCTGCGGGAGGCATAGAGACCCAGTACTTC.